This T cell receptor (beta chain) was sequenced in a study of shared T cell receptors in the human thymus. The germline gives CDR1 MNHNY, CDR2 SVGAGI (reference sequence). This CDR3 has 16 amino acids. Trimming cost V 3 bases and J 0 bases, with 12 bases left between them. Assay used: immunoSEQ multiplex PCR; TCRdb lists only in-frame clones, some missing. The sample includes about 660,000 clones, 87% of them seen just once. Another study also made use of these data, one on human thymus T cells. Per that paper: In corrective heart surgery, resections were taken, and these provided the thymus tissue.

This TCR derives from a boy under two years old with a congenital heart defect. The sequenced sample was thymocytes. The chain joins TRBV6-6 to TRBJ1-5; D is possibly TRBD1 (5 bases). CDR3 in DNA: TGTGCCAGCAGTTATCTTTCAGGGTATAGCAATCAGCCCCAGCATTTT. Encoded protein: CASSYLSGYSNQPQHF.